A single sample gave rise to the 17 T cell receptor beta chains below, sequenced in a study of T cells in Graves' hyperthyroidism and ophthalmopathy. Regions amplified from RNA transcripts were the TCR beta CDR3 regions. Initially, a first-round RT-PCR of the TCR CDR3 employed the HTBI primer set. From the multiplex PCR reads, TCRdb called clonotypes with MiXCR, one entry per CDR3 protein. The sample contains hundreds of thousands of distinct CDR3 sequences, about an eighth of which appear only once. The specimen sequenced was blood. These receptors all stem from a woman aged 35 to 49 with Graves' ophthalmopathy.

In its sample, this clonotype was seen many times. V and J are TRBV6-2 or TRBV6-3 and TRBJ2-7; 7 bases line up with TRBD1. CDR1 and CDR2 (germline): MNHEY, SVGEGT. CDR3 length equals 14 residues. Trimming at V came to 6 bases and at J to 0 bases, leaving 5 bases not matched to a gene. The CDR3 DNA reads TGTGCCAGCAGCAGGACAGGCTACTCCTACGAGCAGTACTTC. Encoded protein: CASSRTGYSYEQYF.

The sample holds many counts of this clonotype. This rearrangement joins TRBV20-1 to TRBJ2-1; D gene uncertain. Germline V gives CDR1 DFQATT, CDR2 SNEGSKA (reference sequence). This CDR3 contains 12 residues. V was trimmed by 5 bases and J by 9 bases, leaving 14 bases between them. The CDR3 bases are TGCAGTGCTGTGGGTGGTCTTCCTGAGCAGTTCTTC. Translation gives CSAVGGLPEQFF.

This clonotype occurred many times. This chain links TRBV19 with TRBJ1-2; TRBD1 matches 8 bases. Germline V CDR1 and CDR2: LNHDA, SQIVND (reference sequence). J lost 6 bases, V lost 5 bases, and 17 bases had no gene match. This CDR3 is 17 amino acids long. CDR3 sequence reads: CASSEMGDPGGTDGYTF. Here the CDR3 DNA reads TGTGCCAGTAGTGAAATGGGGGATCCAGGGGGCACGGATGGCTACACCTTC.

This clonotype was recorded at least ten times. The V call is TRBV20-1, the J call TRBJ2-3, with TRBD2 matching over 10 bases. The V gene's germline CDR1 is DFQATT and CDR2 SNEGSKA (reference sequence). The CDR3 runs 17 residues. Trimming removed 6 bases from V and 0 bases from J; junction bases left unmatched: 12. The CDR3 reads CSAERAGGRVSTDTQYF. The DNA of the CDR3 is TGCAGTGCGGAAAGAGCGGGAGGGCGGGTTAGCACAGATACGCAGTATTTT.

The table lists this clonotype with many counts. The chain is built from TRBV20-1 and TRBJ2-7; a weak D match, TRBD1 (6 bases). The length of the CDR3 is 14 residues. Trimming left V 3 bases short and J 2 bases short, with 14 bases between. The V gene's germline CDR1 is DFQATT and CDR2 SNEGSKA (reference sequence). The chain's CDR3 is CSARQGNSPYEQYF. DNA for the CDR3: TGCAGTGCTAGGCAGGGGAACTCGCCCTACGAGCAGTACTTC.

This clonotype was detected only a few times. The chain uses TRBV27 and TRBJ2-5; 9 bases line up with TRBD1. This CDR3 is 18 amino acids long. Germline values: CDR1 MNHEY, CDR2 SMNVEV (reference sequence). The ends lost 1 base at V and 4 bases at J; junction bases unmatched: 13. As DNA, the CDR3 is TGTGCCAGCAGTTTATTTGGGGGACAGGGTGGGCTACGAGAGACCCAGTACTTC. Its translation: CASSLFGGQGGLRETQYF.

The sample holds a few counts of this clonotype. The chain recombines TRBV10-3 with TRBJ1-2, with TRBD1 identical over 9 bases. The ends lost 4 bases at V and 3 bases at J; junction bases unmatched: 9. Germline V gives CDR1 ENHRY, CDR2 SYGVKD. CDR3 size: 16 residues. The CDR3 region is CAISVGGQGGYYGYTF. The CDR3, as DNA: TGTGCCATCAGTGTTGGGGGACAGGGAGGTTACTATGGCTACACCTTC.

This clonotype showed up many times. The gene calls are TRBV12-3 or TRBV12-4 and TRBJ1-5; weak D call: TRBD1 (5 bases). Trimming stripped 6 bases from V and 0 bases from J, with 9 bases between. CDR3 length equals 14 residues. The DNA of the CDR3 is TGTGCCAGCAGCCCAGGGAATAGCAATCAGCCCCAGCATTTT. Protein sequence: CASSPGNSNQPQHF.

On this clonotype: This clone may be a read error of a much larger clone one base away. The chain couples TRBV19 to TRBJ2-3; 12 bases align to TRBD2. In germline, CDR1 is LNHDA, CDR2 SQIVND (reference sequence). The CDR3 sequence is 18 residues long. V gave up 8 bases and J gave up 3 bases; unmatched junction bases: 15. The CDR3 nucleotides are TGTGCCAGTGAGGAGTACGGGCTAGCGGGAGGGCCTACAGATACGCAGTATTTT. Its protein is CASEEYGLAGGPTDTQYF.

V and J are TRBV20-1 and TRBJ2-5; D is perhaps TRBD2 (6 bases). Germline V gives CDR1 DFQATT, CDR2 SNEGSKA (reference sequence). The V end was cut by 0 bases, the J end by 5 bases, with 13 bases between. This CDR3 contains 14 residues. CDR3 loop: CSARDRRGRETQYF. The CDR3 DNA is TGCAGTGCTAGAGATAGGAGGGGCCGGGAGACCCAGTACTTC.

This clonotype was seen at least ten times. The rearrangement uses TRBV11-3 and TRBJ2-3; 7 bases agree with TRBD1. There are 16 residues in the CDR3. The V segment lost 3 bases and the J segment 2 bases; nucleotides outside the gene matches: 8. Germline V lookup: CDR1 SGHNT, CDR2 YENEEA. CDR3 loop: CASSFDWGQNTDTQYF. Here the CDR3 DNA reads TGTGCCAGCAGCTTTGATTGGGGACAGAACACAGATACGCAGTATTTT.

This clonotype was picked up a small number of times. The chain recombines TRBV5-1 with TRBJ2-5; 11 nucleotides match TRBD2. In germline, CDR1 is SGHRS, CDR2 YFSETQ. V was clipped by 4 bases and J by 2 bases; unmatched bases: 4. This CDR3 has 15 residues. The CDR3 spells CASSNRLAGQETQYF. The CDR3 nucleotides are TGCGCCAGCAGCAACAGACTAGCGGGGCAAGAGACCCAGTACTTC.

This clonotype was seen repeatedly, ten times or more. This sequence joins TRBV6-1 and TRBJ2-7, with D maybe TRBD2 (6 bases). The V and J ends lost 2 bases and 2 bases respectively, with 7 bases between them. Germline CDR1 is MNHNS and CDR2 is SASEGT. This CDR3 region has 13 residues. The DNA for the CDR3 is TGTGCCAGCAGTGAACGACTAGCCTACGAGCAGTACTTC. This sequence encodes CASSERLAYEQYF.

This clonotype was counted at least ten times. The chain joins TRBV20-1 to TRBJ1-2; perhaps TRBD1 as D (6 bases). With 3 bases removed from V and 8 bases from J, the gap between germline ends came to 13 bases. The CDR3 covers 12 residues. Germline CDR1 DFQATT, CDR2 SNEGSKA (reference sequence). CDR3 amino acids: CSARDSLRGYTF. Here the CDR3 DNA reads TGCAGTGCTAGGGACAGTCTTCGGGGCTACACCTTC.

This clonotype was detected many times. The chain uses TRBV27 and TRBJ2-3; 14 bases align to TRBD2. CDR1 and CDR2 from the germline V gene are MNHEY and SMNVEV (reference sequence). The CDR3 has 15 residues. Trimming removed 4 bases from V and 9 bases from J; junction bases left unmatched: 6. The CDR3 sequence: CASSSPGLAGVTQYF. The CDR3 nucleotides are TGTGCCAGCAGTTCCCCGGGACTAGCGGGAGTCACGCAGTATTTT.

This clonotype came up many times. This chain links TRBV5-1 with TRBJ2-1, with 12 bases aligning to TRBD2. Germline values: CDR1 SGHRS, CDR2 YFSETQ. The trim removed 4 bases at V and 6 bases at J, leaving 8 bases unmatched. The CDR3 has 16 amino acids. CDR3 sequence reads: CASSRTLTSGGNEQFF. For the CDR3, the DNA is TGCGCCAGCAGCCGGACCCTGACTAGCGGGGGCAATGAGCAGTTCTTC.

The V gene is TRBV20-1, the J gene TRBJ2-7, with D perhaps TRBD1 or TRBD2 (5 bases each). Germline CDR1 reads DFQATT; CDR2 reads SNEGSKA (reference sequence). V lost 3 bases and J 2 bases, leaving 17 bases between the germline ends. The CDR3 length is 15 residues. CDR3 in amino acids: CSARPPGTVAYEQYF. CDR3 coding DNA: TGCAGTGCTAGGCCTCCCGGGACGGTCGCCTACGAGCAGTACTTC.